The 8 T cell receptor beta chains below all came from one sample that was sequenced in a study of patients and donors after allogeneic stem cell transplantation. One entry per CDR3 protein, called by TCRdb with MiXCR from the RT-PCR reads. The table shows more than 850,000 distinct CDR3 sequences, with approximately 19% occurring only once. The sequenced sample was blood, either unsorted or a sorted T cell fraction (not recorded which). These receptors were obtained from a human donor who was either an allogeneic HSCT recipient or a stem cell or donor lymphocyte infusion donor (not recorded which). It is not recorded whose cells these are; they may come from a transplant donor.

At least ten counts were recorded for this clonotype. The V call is TRBV11-2, the J call TRBJ2-5; D is ambiguous. This CDR3 is built from 13 residues. V shed 6 bases and J shed 4 bases, with 12 bases lying between them. Germline CDR1 is SGHAT and CDR2 is FQNNGV. The CDR3 bases are TGTGCCAGCAGTTTCGGTGTGGGAGAGACCCAGTACTTC. Translated, it gives CASSFGVGETQYF.

The V call is TRBV7-2, the J call TRBJ2-2; TRBD2 is a possible D gene (6 bases). The germline gives CDR1 SGHTA, CDR2 FQGNSA. This CDR3 is built from 13 residues. Trimming removed 8 bases at V and 6 bases at J, with 13 bases between. CDR3 nucleotide sequence: TGTGCCAGCGGAATGGACTATCCCGGGGAGCTGTTTTTT. Amino acid sequence: CASGMDYPGELFF. Looking up the rest from reference TRBV7-2 and TRBJ2-2 gives the full variable domain: GAGVSQSPSNKVTEKGKDVELRCDPISGHTALYWYRQSLGQGLEFLIYFQGNSAPDKSGLPSDRFSAERTGGSVSTLTIQRTQQEDSAVYLCASGMDYPGELFFGEGSRLTVL.

This clonotype turned up a few times. The chain is built from TRBV7-3 and TRBJ1-1; no clear D. CDR3 size: 15 residues. Trimming stripped 1 base from V and 3 bases from J, with 12 bases between. CDR1 is SGHTA and CDR2 is FQGTGA in the germline V gene. The CDR3, as DNA: TGTGCCAGCAGCTTAATCCGAATTAGGGACACTGAAGCTTTCTTT. Protein: CASSLIRIRDTEAFF. Full variable domain (outside the CDR3, taken from reference TRBV7-3 and TRBJ1-1): GAGVSQTPSNKVTEKGKYVELRCDPISGHTALYWYRQSLGQGPEFLIYFQGTGAADDSGLPNDRFFAVRPEGSVSTLKIQRTERGDSAVYLCASSLIRIRDTEAFFGQGTRLTVV.

This sequence joins TRBV5-1 and TRBJ2-7; 10 nucleotides match TRBD2. V lost 2 bases and J lost 5; bases outside the gene matches: 7. The CDR3 sequence is 15 residues long. Germline CDR1 SGHRS, CDR2 YFSETQ. CDR3 in amino acids: CASSLSRLAGDEQYF. CDR3 in DNA: TGCGCCAGCAGCTTAAGCCGTCTAGCGGGAGACGAGCAGTACTTC. Full variable domain (outside the CDR3, taken from reference TRBV5-1 and TRBJ2-7): KAGVTQTPRYLIKTRGQQVTLSCSPISGHRSVSWYQQTPGQGLQFLFEYFSETQRNKGNFPGRFSGRQFSNSRSEMNVSTLELGDSALYLCASSLSRLAGDEQYFGPGTRLTVT.

A few counts support this clonotype. The chain joins TRBV7-3 to TRBJ1-2; D not resolved. V was clipped by 5 bases and J by 5 bases, with 15 bases between them. There are 14 residues in the CDR3. Germline V lookup: CDR1 SGHTA, CDR2 FQGTGA. The CDR3 sequence: CASSLRPQLYGYTF. The CDR3 DNA is TGTGCCAGCAGCCTAAGGCCCCAGCTTTATGGCTACACCTTC.

This clonotype occurred many times. The V call is TRBV10-3, the J call TRBJ2-1; 9 nucleotides agree with TRBD2. Germline V gene lookup returns CDR1 ENHRY and CDR2 SYGVKD. The CDR3 covers 16 residues. After removal of 4 bases from V and 7 bases from J, the junction contained 11 bases not matched to a gene. The CDR3 bases are TGTGCCATCAGTGTTGTAGCGGGGGCCCGGAGGAATGAGCAGTTCTTC. This codes for CAISVVAGARRNEQFF.

The chain employs TRBV10-3 and TRBJ1-4; possibly TRBD1 for D (6 bases). Trimming shortened V by 7 bases and J by 7 bases, and 13 bases separated the two germline ends. Germline CDR1 and CDR2: ENHRY and SYGVKD. The CDR3 runs to 13 residues. The CDR3 DNA is TGTGCCATCAAGGGGGATGAAAGTGAAAAACTGTTTTTT. Its translation: CAIKGDESEKLFF.

Only a few counts were recorded for this clonotype. The chain uses TRBV12-3 or TRBV12-4 and TRBJ2-5, with 7 bases identical to TRBD2. The J segment lost 7 bases and the V segment lost 1 base, leaving 9 bases of the junction unmatched. The CDR3 is 15 residues long. CDR3 sequence (DNA): TGTGCCAGCAGTTTAGGGACTAGTGATTTCGGGACCCAGTACTTC. Encoded protein: CASSLGTSDFGTQYF.